Listed below are T cell receptor beta chains from one sample, sequenced in a study of cytomegalovirus exposure and HLA in healthy donors. Sequencing was performed with immunoSEQ multiplex PCR; in TCRdb, only in-frame clones are kept and a portion is missing. Among under 150,000 clones listed, 80% to 90% were seen once. Sequencing used PBMCs. Every receptor here comes from a woman in her late teens or twenties in good health and CMV-seropositive. CDR3s include the opening cysteine and the closing phenylalanine or tryptophan. The D gene is left open where the match is weak.

D	V	J	CDR3
-	TRBV5-1	TRBJ2-7	CASSSGIGYEQYF
-	TRBV29-1	TRBJ2-5	CSVEGRGTGGRETQYF
-	TRBV9	TRBJ1-2	CASSVEEGGYGYTF
TRBD1	TRBV6-6	TRBJ2-2	CASSPRTGLSPGELFF
-	TRBV7-2	TRBJ2-3	CASSLILATDTQYF
TRBD1	TRBV9	TRBJ1-5	CASSGDGTGSRQPQHF
TRBD2	TRBV6-4	TRBJ2-3	CASSELAGSTDTQYF
-	TRBV28	TRBJ2-3	CASSFLSGTDTQYF
TRBD1	TRBV6-6	TRBJ1-2	CASSPRDRITNYGYTF
-	TRBV6-5	TRBJ2-7	CANHFRRGKVCEQYF
-	TRBV28	TRBJ2-1	CASSRPLGGPNEQFF
-	TRBV10-3	TRBJ1-1	CAISERTEAFF
-	TRBV28	TRBJ2-3	CASSFTGGTDTQYF
-	TRBV19	TRBJ2-3	CASSMWGGTDTQYF
TRBD1	TRBV2	TRBJ1-2	CASSERTGAFRTGYTF
TRBD1	TRBV5-1	TRBJ2-7	CASSLEQGALGEQYF
-	TRBV21-1	TRBJ1-5	CASSTNSNLANQPQHF
TRBD2	TRBV11-2	TRBJ2-1	CASSLAGGLGEQFF
TRBD2	TRBV11-3	TRBJ2-1	CASSLDGLASDEQFF
TRBD1	TRBV4-1	TRBJ2-6	CASSQDLGRGLLAGANVLTF
TRBD2	TRBV6-1	TRBJ2-5	CASSEDFTGGPQETQYF
-	TRBV30	TRBJ1-1	CAWSVLTEAFF
TRBD2	TRBV2	TRBJ2-2	CASSPSGSGRNTGELFF
-	TRBV7-8	TRBJ1-2	CASSLGAYYGYTF
TRBD2	TRBV5-6	TRBJ2-5	CASSSGLAGASFQETQYF
TRBD2	TRBV27	TRBJ2-1	CASSFGASGPYNEQFF
TRBD1	TRBV29-1	TRBJ2-7	CSVETGASYEQYF
-	TRBV27	TRBJ2-1	CASSLNVYRYNEQFF
-	TRBV6-6	TRBJ1-5	CASSRTADQPQHF
-	TRBV6-5	TRBJ1-5	CASSPDSFSNQPQHF
-	TRBV18	TRBJ2-7	CASSARGSSLYEQYF
-	TRBV5-1	TRBJ1-1	CASSGHSEAFF
-	TRBV18	TRBJ1-2	CASSPMREGSYGYTF
-	TRBV6-1	TRBJ2-2	CASSEALETGELFF
-	TRBV25-1	TRBJ1-2	CASSPAGGLKRGYTF
-	TRBV5-1	TRBJ1-1	CASSLVHGGPTEAFF
TRBD1	TRBV5-4	TRBJ2-1	CASSLEARGWNEQFF
TRBD1	TRBV7-6	TRBJ1-5	CASSLGQGQPQHF
-	TRBV4-2	TRBJ1-1	CASSQEAAEAFF
TRBD1	TRBV28	TRBJ2-7	CASSTGAPLYEQYF
-	TRBV5-1	TRBJ2-5	CASSLGGRETQYF
TRBD2	TRBV4-2	TRBJ2-3	CASSQVAGGSTDTQYF
TRBD1	TRBV5-1	TRBJ2-1	CASSSGQGGNEQFF
-	TRBV27	TRBJ2-1	CASRASGSGYEQFF
-	TRBV10-3	TRBJ1-1	CAISDRNTEAFF
TRBD1	TRBV19	TRBJ1-6	CASSLRDRDNSPLHF
TRBD1	TRBV30	TRBJ2-7	CAWRDRGQGEQYF
TRBD2	TRBV9	TRBJ2-1	CASSVAPTSGSNEQFF
TRBD2	TRBV7-8	TRBJ2-3	CASSFRIAGPTDTQYF
TRBD1	TRBV4-1	TRBJ2-7	CASNLGGQGSVYEQYF
-	TRBV28	TRBJ1-6	CASSGGHLASPLHF
TRBD1	TRBV9	TRBJ1-1	CASSASQGGYNTEAFF
-	TRBV7-9	TRBJ2-3	CASSPHTDTQYF
-	TRBV15	TRBJ1-5	CATSRGTRGQPQHF
-	TRBV29-1	TRBJ1-4	CSATRGSEKLFF